This record concerns one TCR beta chain sequence. CDR3 length: 13 amino acids. Germline lookup yields CDR1 SGHNT and CDR2 YYREEE (reference sequence). Trimming took 2 bases from V and 3 from J, leaving 8 bases between them. This sample was included in a study of control samples from healthy donors and cancer patients. Using immunoSEQ multiplex PCR, the repertoire was profiled, and TCRdb retains in-frame clones only, with some absent. The sample shows about 120,000 clones, around 90% of them seen only once. This TCR was sampled from a man aged 35-49 years in good health. The chain couples TRBV5-4 to TRBJ2-5; D remains ambiguous. Sequencing was carried out using blood. CDR3 region: CASSLTSEETQYF. CDR3 sequence (DNA): TGTGCCAGCAGCTTAACATCTGAAGAGACCCAGTACTTC.